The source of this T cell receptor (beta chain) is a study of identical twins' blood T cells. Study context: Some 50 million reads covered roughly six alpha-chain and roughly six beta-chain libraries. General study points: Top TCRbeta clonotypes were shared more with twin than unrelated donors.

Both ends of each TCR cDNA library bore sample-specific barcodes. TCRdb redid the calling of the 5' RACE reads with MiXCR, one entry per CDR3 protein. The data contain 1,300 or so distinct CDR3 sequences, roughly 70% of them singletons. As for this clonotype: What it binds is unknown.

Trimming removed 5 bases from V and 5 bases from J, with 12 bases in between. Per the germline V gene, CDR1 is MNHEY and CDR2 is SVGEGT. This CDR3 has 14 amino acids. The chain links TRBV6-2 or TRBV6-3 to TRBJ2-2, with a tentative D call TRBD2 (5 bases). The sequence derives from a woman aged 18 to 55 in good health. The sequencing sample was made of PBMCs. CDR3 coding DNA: TGTGCCAGCAGTCGCCGGACTCCAACCGGGGAGCTGTTTTTT. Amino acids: CASSRRTPTGELFF.